This T cell receptor (beta chain) was sequenced in a study of CD8+ T cells in alopecia areata. General study points: Compared with normal scalp, lesional scalp had higher clonality and more expanded CD8+ clones.

The CDR3 has 12 residues. CDR1 and CDR2 (germline): SQVTM, ANQGSEA. Trimming shortened V by 1 base and J by 7 bases, and 10 bases separated the two germline ends. The authors extracted RNA and reverse transcribed it into cDNA as the sequencing template. The protocol was immunoSEQ multiplex PCR, while the TCRdb copy is restricted to in-frame clones and leaves out a portion. Here the sample spans 110,000 or so clones, roughly 55% being singletons. Concerning this clone: Its specificity is unknown.

Patients with alopecia areata provided lesional scalp punch biopsies as well as peripheral blood. The sequence was collected from a human donor with alopecia areata. The sample was NKG2D-low CD8+ T cells sorted from blood. V is TRBV29-1 and J is TRBJ1-1; D unclear. CDR3 in amino acids: CSVEVGGGEAFF. The CDR3 nucleotides read TGCAGCGTTGAAGTAGGTGGTGGTGAAGCTTTCTTT.